Only one count was recorded for the clone carrying this TCR beta chain. The target antigen is unknown. The data were obtained in a study of CD8+CD57+ T cells in acquired aplastic anemia. CDR3 and TCR beta VDJ profiling relied on genomic DNA as the template. TCRdb processed the reads anew with MiXCR; each CDR3 protein has one entry. The sample holds 210,000 or so distinct CDR3 sequences; about half are singletons and the top ten take just under 20%. By flow cytometry, patients selected for sequencing had shown an expansion of CD8+CD57+ cells. Patients were untreated when blood was sampled. Regarding the study as a whole: Between the patient and control groups, CD8+ Simpson's diversity did not differ significantly.

V was clipped by 0 bases and J by 4 bases; unmatched bases: 3. Germline V gene data show CDR1 as SGHDT and CDR2 as YYEEEE. There are 14 residues in the CDR3. Sample: sorted CD4+, CD8+, or CD8+CD57+ T cells (not recorded which) from PBMCs. This sequence originates from a human donor with aplastic anemia. The V and J genes are TRBV5-6 and TRBJ2-7, with 8 bases lining up with TRBD1. CDR3 nucleotides: TGTGCCAGCAGCTTGGGGACAGGGTGGTACGAGCAGTACTTC. As protein: CASSLGTGWYEQYF.